The 20 T cell receptor beta chains listed next were all sequenced from one sample in a study of blood T cell repertoires in COVID-19. Generated by immunoSEQ multiplex PCR, the TCRdb table keeps only in-frame clones and is missing some. The sample shows about 81,000 clones, nearly 95% of them seen only once. Specimen: peripheral blood. These receptors were obtained from a human donor with active COVID-19. The donor label of this sample is uncertain.

The CDR3: CASSMTGGEGNSPLHF. The CDR3, as DNA: TGTGCCAGCAGCATGACAGGGGGCGAGGGTAATTCACCCCTCCACTTT. The chain combines TRBV2 with TRBJ1-6, with 10 bases matching TRBD1. From germline, CDR1 is SNHLY and CDR2 FYNNEI. The CDR3 is 16 amino acids. J lost 6 bases, V lost 6 bases, and 8 bases had no gene match.

The chain has TRBV7-9 and TRBJ1-1; tentatively, D is TRBD1 (6 bases). Germline V gene sequence: CDR1 SEHNR, CDR2 FQNEAQ (reference sequence). The CDR3 runs 14 residues. V was cut by 5 bases and J by 1 base, with 11 bases left in between. The CDR3 is CASSLRDKNTEAFF. The CDR3 DNA sequence: TGTGCCAGCAGCCTCCGGGACAAGAACACTGAAGCTTTCTTT.

This sequence joins TRBV9 and TRBJ1-1; the D gene is possibly TRBD1 (6 bases). V was pared by 0 bases and J by 7 bases, with 16 bases between. CDR3 length: 15 amino acids. Per germline, CDR1 SGDLS and CDR2 YYNGEE. The CDR3 loop is CASSVASGTRSEAFF. The CDR3 DNA sequence: TGTGCCAGCAGCGTAGCTAGTGGGACACGAAGTGAAGCTTTCTTT.

This sequence joins TRBV15 and TRBJ2-7; 7 nucleotides line up with TRBD2. This CDR3 region has 18 residues. Germline V gene sequence: CDR1 LNHNV, CDR2 YYDKDF (reference sequence). The J segment lost 6 bases and the V segment lost 0 bases, leaving 17 bases of the junction unmatched. For the CDR3, the DNA is TGTGCCACCAGCAGAGACCGACTAGCAGAGTACCCAAGGGGCGAGCAGTACTTC. It is translated as CATSRDRLAEYPRGEQYF.

This clone was detected only once. The rearrangement joins TRBV11-3 to TRBJ2-1, with D hard to call. This CDR3 is built from 17 residues. Trimming took 2 bases from V and 3 from J, leaving 17 bases between them. Germline CDR1 SGHNT, CDR2 YENEEA. The CDR3 region is CASSLSTSLSNYNEQFF. CDR3 nucleotides: TGTGCCAGCAGCTTATCGACTTCCTTAAGTAACTACAATGAGCAGTTCTTC.

V and J are TRBV12-5 and TRBJ2-3; D is ambiguous. Germline V lookup: CDR1 LGHNT, CDR2 FRNRAP. V shed 4 bases and J shed 4 bases, with 9 bases lying between them. There are 13 residues in the CDR3. CDR3 in DNA: TGTGCTAGTGGTTCCGTACTGTCAGATACGCAGTATTTT. Its protein product is CASGSVLSDTQYF. Using reference TRBV12-5 and TRBJ2-3 for the parts outside the CDR3, the full variable domain is DARVTQTPRHKVTEMGQEVTMRCQPILGHNTVFWYRQTMMQGLELLAYFRNRAPLDDSGMPKDRFSAEMPDATLATLKIQPSEPRDSAVYFCASGSVLSDTQYFGPGTRLTVL.

The chain couples TRBV4-3 to TRBJ2-7, with 7 bases matching TRBD2. Germline loops: CDR1 LGHNA, CDR2 YSLEER. CDR3 size: 16 residues. V lost 0 bases to trimming and J lost 2 bases; unmatched junction nucleotides: 7. CDR3 coding DNA: TGCGCCAGCAGCCAAGATGTGGCGGGAGTACCCTACGAGCAGTACTTC. This translates into CASSQDVAGVPYEQYF.

The rearrangement uses TRBV19 and TRBJ2-3; possible D gene TRBD1, 6 bases. Trimming took off 10 bases at V and 0 bases at J, with 8 bases between the two ends. CDR1 is LNHDA, CDR2 SQIVND, per germline (reference sequence). This CDR3 has 12 amino acids. The CDR3, as DNA: TGTGCCAACCAGGGGAGCACAGATACGCAGTATTTT. The encoded protein is CANQGSTDTQYF.

The genes are TRBV3-1 (or the pseudogene TRBV3-2) and TRBJ2-7; a possible D gene is TRBD1 (6 bases). V was cut by 0 bases and J by 0 bases, with 24 bases left in between. The CDR3 totals 20 residues. Germline V gives CDR1 LGHDT, CDR2 YNNKEL (reference sequence). CDR3 sequence (DNA): TGTGCCAGCAGCCAAGATTCGAGGGTAGGGGGAAAGTTGTTCTCCTACGAGCAGTACTTC. It codes for CASSQDSRVGGKLFSYEQYF.

The chain joins TRBV9 to TRBJ1-3, with TRBD1 matching over 7 bases. CDR3 length equals 18 residues. V lost 0 bases and J lost 0; bases outside the gene matches: 9. Germline CDR1 reads SGDLS; CDR2 reads YYNGEE. CDR3: CASSVGRTGGISGNTIYF. CDR3 sequence (DNA): TGTGCCAGCAGCGTAGGTCGGACAGGTGGAATCTCTGGAAACACCATATATTTT.

A single count supports this clone. V and J are TRBV7-2 and TRBJ2-1; 13 bases align to TRBD2. V gave up 4 bases and J gave up 8 bases; unmatched junction bases: 2. Per the germline V gene, CDR1 is SGHTA and CDR2 is FQGNSA. The CDR3 length is 14 residues. In DNA, the CDR3 is TGTGCCAGCAGCTGGACTAGCGGGGGTGATGAGCAGTTCTTC. Encoded protein: CASSWTSGGDEQFF.

The chain links TRBV24-1 to TRBJ1-1; 8 bases match TRBD1. The ends lost 7 bases at V and 5 bases at J; junction bases unmatched: 8. The CDR3 is 14 amino acids. CDR1 KGHDR and CDR2 SFDVKD come from the germline V gene. The CDR3 DNA sequence: TGTGCCACCAGGGGAGCAGGGGGCGCGACTGAAGCTTTCTTT. Its translation is CATRGAGGATEAFF.

The chain carries TRBV27 and TRBJ1-2, with D hard to call. The V gene's germline CDR1 is MNHEY and CDR2 SMNVEV (reference sequence). The V and J ends lost 3 bases and 2 bases respectively, with 13 bases between them. CDR3 length: 15 amino acids. In DNA, the CDR3 is TGTGCCAGCAGTTTTAGAGGAGAACCCAACTATGGCTACACCTTC. The encoded protein is CASSFRGEPNYGYTF.

This sequence joins TRBV15 and TRBJ2-7; 9 bases agree with TRBD1. Germline lookup yields CDR1 LNHNV and CDR2 YYDKDF (reference sequence). V was clipped by 1 base and J by 6 bases; unmatched bases: 1. This CDR3 is built from 13 residues. Here the CDR3 reads CATSRVQGAEQYF. CDR3 nucleotides: TGTGCCACCAGCAGAGTACAGGGGGCCGAGCAGTACTTC.

The chain links TRBV4-1 to TRBJ2-7; D possibly corresponds to TRBD1 (6 bases). CDR3 length: 13 amino acids. The ends were cut back, 1 base at V and 4 bases at J, with 8 bases in the middle. Germline lookup yields CDR1 MGHRA and CDR2 YSYEKL. The CDR3 region is CASSQVQGYEQYF. The CDR3 DNA is TGCGCCAGCAGCCAAGTACAGGGTTACGAGCAGTACTTC.

The chain carries TRBV7-2 and TRBJ2-3; TRBD2 agrees at 7 bases. V trimming: 5 bases; J trimming: 0 bases; junction bases outside the gene matches: 5. Per germline, CDR1 SGHTA and CDR2 FQGNSA. There are 15 residues in the CDR3. The DNA of the CDR3 is TGTGCCAGCAGCAGCGGACTAGTAAGCACAGATACGCAGTATTTT. It encodes CASSSGLVSTDTQYF.

This clone was seen only once. The chain is built from TRBV7-9 and TRBJ2-7; 8 bases are a match to TRBD1. Germline-derived CDR1 and CDR2 are SEHNR and FQNEAQ (reference sequence). V was clipped by 6 bases and J by 4 bases; unmatched bases: 5. The CDR3 has 13 amino acids. The CDR3 DNA is TGTGCCAGCAGTCAGGGGGCCCTTTACGAGCAGTACTTC. Translated, it gives CASSQGALYEQYF.

The CDR3 DNA is TGTGCCAGCAGCCACGACTCGGGACAGTTGAACACCGGGGAGCTGTTTTTT. Translation: CASSHDSGQLNTGELFF. V gene TRBV4-2 combines with J gene TRBJ2-2, with 7 bases that match TRBD1. The CDR3 runs to 17 residues. V was pared by 3 bases and J by 1 base, with 8 bases of the junction left unmatched. Germline V lookup: CDR1 LGHNA, CDR2 YNFKEQ.

J is TRBJ2-6 and V is TRBV28; 10 bases align to TRBD1. Germline V gene sequence: CDR1 MDHEN, CDR2 SYDVKM. The junction had 10 bases not matched to a gene; V was cut back by 8 bases and J by 3 bases. CDR3 length: 17 residues. CDR3 residues: CASLAGGQGFGANVLTF. CDR3 in DNA: TGTGCCAGCCTCGCTGGGGGACAGGGGTTTGGGGCCAACGTCCTGACTTTC.

The rearrangement joins TRBV11-2 to TRBJ2-7, with D uncertain. The germline V gene encodes CDR1 SGHAT and CDR2 FQNNGV. Trimming took off 1 base at V and 1 base at J, with 8 bases between the two ends. The CDR3 totals 14 residues. The CDR3 here is CASSLVYASYEQYF. As DNA, the CDR3 is TGTGCCAGCAGCTTAGTATACGCGTCCTACGAGCAGTACTTC.